The clone carrying this TCR beta chain was picked up one time. Germline CDR1 and CDR2: MDHEN and SYDVKM. V lost 6 bases and J lost 0, with 12 bases in between. CDR3 length: 15 amino acids. The sample belongs to a study of human T cells and chemical hapten exposure. TCRdb independently ran MiXCR on the RACE reads; one entry per CDR3 protein. The sample comprises about 190,000 distinct CDR3 sequences, around 25% of which are singletons, and approximately 2.5% rests with the top ten. Stated time point: patch test 3, about 24 weeks after DPC sensitization. Treatment denoted: therapeutic diphenylcyclopropenone sensitization with weekly scalp DPC.

The source of this sequence is a middle-aged woman with alopecia areata. Some clones in this sample may be carry-over from other donors' samples. Source: whole blood, taken in connection with sensitization to the hapten diphenylcyclopropenone (DPC). The rearrangement joins TRBV28 to TRBJ1-5; D unclear. The DNA for the CDR3 is TGTGCCAGCAGCGGTGGATTCTATAGCAATCAGCCCCAGCATTTT. Translation: CASSGGFYSNQPQHF.